The next 16 T cell receptor beta chains were all read from a single sample in a study of cytomegalovirus exposure and HLA in healthy donors. The PCR had 60 Vbeta and 13 Jbeta primers. TCRdb keeps only in-frame clones here, not all; method: immunoSEQ multiplex PCR. Seen here are 110,000 to 150,000 clones, about 80% observed once, and the top ten hold roughly 10%. Sequenced sample: PBMCs. These receptors were obtained from a woman in her sixties or seventies in good health and CMV-seropositive.

This clone was seen only once. This chain connects TRBV7-9 to TRBJ2-1; 11 bases fit TRBD1. CDR1 is SEHNR, CDR2 FQNEAQ, per germline (reference sequence). V gave up 4 bases and J gave up 2 bases; unmatched junction bases: 4. CDR3 size: 16 residues. The CDR3 DNA sequence: TGTGCCAGCAGCTCCTGGACAGGGGGCCCCTACAATGAGCAGTTCTTC. This sequence encodes CASSSWTGGPYNEQFF. Complete variable domain (other parts from reference TRBV7-9 and TRBJ2-1): DTGVSQNPRHKITKRGQNVTFRCDPISEHNRLYWYRQTLGQGPEFLTYFQNEAQLEKSRLLSDRFSAERPKGSFSTLEIQRTEQGDSAMYLCASSSWTGGPYNEQFFGPGTRLTVL.

V and J are TRBV28 and TRBJ2-5; D possibly corresponds to TRBD2 (5 bases). Gene TRBJ2-7 matches the end of the DNA better, so the J call may be wrong. The germline V gene has CDR1 MDHEN and CDR2 SYDVKM. This CDR3 is built from 14 residues. The CDR3 DNA follows: TGTGCCAGCAGTCCGCCGGGTCCGGCGGGCGAGCAGTACTTC. Amino acids: CASSPPGPAGEQYF.

The chain recombines TRBV5-4 with TRBJ1-1, with a weak D call TRBD1 (5 bases). This CDR3 has 15 amino acids. The germline V gene encodes CDR1 SGHNT and CDR2 YYREEE (reference sequence). Trimming left V 1 base short and J 0 bases short, with 10 bases between. As DNA, the CDR3 is TGTGCCAGCAGCTTGAGGAGACAGCTGAACACTGAAGCTTTCTTT. Translation gives CASSLRRQLNTEAFF. Using reference TRBV5-4 and TRBJ1-1 for the parts outside the CDR3, the full variable domain is ETGVTQSPTHLIKTRGQQVTLRCSSQSGHNTVSWYQQALGQGPQFIFQYYREEENGRGNFPPRFSGLQFPNYSSELNVNALELDDSALYLCASSLRRQLNTEAFFGQGTRLTVV.

A few counts support this clone. The V gene is TRBV7-6, the J gene TRBJ2-7; D might be TRBD1 (6 bases). The CDR3 runs 17 residues. V was shortened by 1 base and J by 5 bases, with 21 bases between the two germline ends. Germline V gives CDR1 SGHVS, CDR2 FNYEAQ. CDR3 sequence: CASSLEGVRTAIDEQYF. The CDR3 nucleotides are TGTGCCAGCAGCTTAGAGGGGGTAAGAACAGCGATTGACGAGCAGTACTTC.

In its sample, this clone was seen a few times. This chain links TRBV29-1 with TRBJ2-5; 7 nucleotides align to TRBD1. This CDR3 is built from 13 residues. CDR1 and CDR2 from the germline V gene are SQVTM and ANQGSEA. After removal of 6 bases from V and 4 bases from J, the junction contained 8 bases not matched to a gene. This chain's CDR3 is CSVNRGRGETQYF. The CDR3 DNA reads as TGCAGCGTGAACAGGGGCCGGGGAGAGACCCAGTACTTC.

The rearrangement links TRBV9 to TRBJ2-7; TRBD2 matches at 8 bases. The CDR3 is made up of 15 amino acids. In germline, CDR1 is SGDLS, CDR2 YYNGEE. After removal of 0 bases from V and 4 bases from J, the junction contained 6 bases not matched to a gene. CDR3: CASSVAPGGQYEQYF. The DNA of the CDR3 is TGTGCCAGCAGCGTAGCACCGGGAGGGCAATACGAGCAGTACTTC.

This chain links TRBV5-4 with TRBJ1-2; 7 nucleotides align to TRBD1. The CDR3 spans 14 residues. Unmatched junction bases numbered 8, after V lost 4 bases and J lost 5 bases. Germline CDR1 is SGHNT and CDR2 is YYREEE (reference sequence). The CDR3 nucleotides are TGTGCCAGCAGCCCTGGTAGGGGGCCATATGGCTACACCTTC. Protein: CASSPGRGPYGYTF.

The V call is TRBV10-3, the J call TRBJ2-1; TRBD2 agrees at 7 bases. CDR3 length equals 13 residues. Germline lookup yields CDR1 ENHRY and CDR2 SYGVKD. V lost 3 bases to trimming and J lost 9 bases; unmatched junction nucleotides: 5. The CDR3 sequence: CAISDREGGEQFF. CDR3 DNA: TGTGCCATCAGTGACAGGGAGGGTGGTGAGCAGTTCTTC.

This clone was seen a handful of times. This chain uses TRBV7-9 with TRBJ2-5, with 7 bases that match TRBD2. J lost 5 bases, V lost 5 bases, and 14 bases had no gene match. The V gene's germline CDR1 is SEHNR and CDR2 FQNEAQ (reference sequence). The CDR3 sequence is 16 residues long. In DNA form, the CDR3 reads TGTGCCAGCAGCACCGCTAGGGCTAGCGGCGGGGAGACCCAGTACTTC. Translation: CASSTARASGGETQYF.

The chain employs TRBV19 and TRBJ2-3; weak D call: TRBD1 (5 bases). Germline V gives CDR1 LNHDA, CDR2 SQIVND (reference sequence). V was clipped by 7 bases and J by 8 bases, with 13 bases between them. The CDR3 covers 12 residues. The CDR3 DNA sequence: TGTGCCAGTATGGGGCTTGAGGTTACGCAGTATTTT. This encodes CASMGLEVTQYF.

This chain connects TRBV10-3 to TRBJ2-7, with TRBD2 matching over 10 bases. V lost 11 bases and J lost 3; bases outside the gene matches: 10. The CDR3 sequence is 14 residues long. CDR1 is ENHRY, CDR2 SYGVKD, per germline. The CDR3 reads CAAKGASGSYEQYF. The CDR3 region has the DNA TGTGCCGCCAAAGGAGCTAGCGGGAGCTACGAGCAGTACTTC.

The V gene is TRBV5-6, the J gene TRBJ2-7; a possible D gene is TRBD1 (6 bases). Germline values: CDR1 SGHDT, CDR2 YYEEEE. The length of the CDR3 is 15 residues. The V end lost 3 bases, the J end lost 2 bases, and 15 bases lay between the germline ends. The DNA of the CDR3 is TGTGCCAGCAGCTGGGGGCCAGGGCCTACCTACGAGCAGTACTTC. This sequence encodes CASSWGPGPTYEQYF.

For this clone: At one end the junction does not follow the germline gene, possibly because of a read error. This chain joins TRBV5-1 and TRBJ2-2; D is perhaps TRBD2 (5 bases). The CDR3 is 15 residues long. Germline V gene lookup returns CDR1 SGHRS and CDR2 YFSETQ. CDR3 sequence (DNA): TGCGCCAGCAGCCCTATAAGGGTCGACACCGGGGTGCTGTTTTTT. Translation: CASSPIRVDTGVLFF. Complete variable domain (other parts from reference TRBV5-1 and TRBJ2-2): KAGVTQTPRYLIKTRGQQVTLSCSPISGHRSVSWYQQTPGQGLQFLFEYFSETQRNKGNFPGRFSGRQFSNSRSEMNVSTLELGDSALYLCASSPIRVDTGVLFFGEGSRLTVL.

This clone was detected only a few times. The chain carries TRBV5-1 and TRBJ2-1; no definite D call. The V end lost 0 bases, the J end lost 0 bases, and 7 bases lay between the germline ends. The CDR3 is 15 residues long. Germline loops: CDR1 SGHRS, CDR2 YFSETQ. Here the CDR3 DNA reads TGCGCCAGCAGCTTGGAACAAAGCTCCTACAATGAGCAGTTCTTC. Protein sequence: CASSLEQSSYNEQFF.

The genes are TRBV5-6 and TRBJ2-7; weak D call: TRBD1 (6 bases). CDR3 length equals 15 residues. Germline V lookup: CDR1 SGHDT, CDR2 YYEEEE. The V end was cut by 0 bases, the J end by 0 bases, with 10 bases between. CDR3 DNA sequence: TGTGCCAGCAGCTTGGTGGGGGACACCTCCTACGAGCAGTACTTC. Its protein is CASSLVGDTSYEQYF. Combining the CDR3 with reference TRBV5-6 and TRBJ2-7 gives the whole variable domain DAGVTQSPTHLIKTRGQQVTLRCSPKSGHDTVSWYQQALGQGPQFIFQYYEEEERQRGNFPDRFSGHQFPNYSSELNVNALLLGDSALYLCASSLVGDTSYEQYFGPGTRLTVT.

The rearrangement links TRBV29-1 to TRBJ2-5, with 8 bases fitting TRBD1. The DNA end favors TRBJ2-7, so the J call may be wrong. Germline V gene lookup returns CDR1 SQVTM and CDR2 ANQGSEA. The CDR3 has 14 amino acids. The CDR3 DNA sequence: TGCAGCGTTGAAGATAGGGACAGGCCCTACGAGCAGTACTTC. This translates into CSVEDRDRPYEQYF.